The 5 T cell receptor beta chains below all came from one sample that was sequenced in a study of OX40 agonist ivuxolimab in advanced cancers. Method: immunoSEQ multiplex PCR; TCRdb's copy keeps in-frame clones and lacks some. The sample has roughly 50,000 clones, 80% seen once. The sequencing used CD4+ or CD8+ T cells sorted from blood, collected in a trial of the OX40 agonist ivuxolimab. Source of these receptors: an adult with an advanced solid tumor such as melanoma, head and neck, liver or kidney cancer.

The chain employs TRBV2 and TRBJ2-7; TRBD1 matches at 7 bases. The CDR3 contains 17 residues. V shed 4 bases, J shed 4 bases, and the junction held 16 bases outside the gene matches. The V gene's germline CDR1 is SNHLY and CDR2 FYNNEI. This CDR3 reads CASSGQGRRSNSYEQYF. The DNA of the CDR3 is TGTGCCAGCAGTGGACAGGGCCGTAGAAGTAACTCATACGAGCAGTACTTC.

Regarding this clone: At one end, the junction sequence differs from germline, possibly due to a read error. The chain is built from TRBV5-1 and TRBJ2-1; 9 bases match TRBD2. The CDR3 contains 14 residues. The V gene's germline CDR1 is SGHRS and CDR2 YFSETQ. In nucleotides, the CDR3 is TGCGCCAGCAGCTCGACTAGCGGATACAGTGAGCAGTTCTTC. Amino acid sequence: CASSSTSGYSEQFF.

The chain is built from TRBV2 and TRBJ1-3, with unresolved D. The length of the CDR3 is 13 residues. Per germline, CDR1 SNHLY and CDR2 FYNNEI. Trimming removed 7 bases from V and 8 bases from J, with 15 bases in between. Written as DNA, the CDR3 is TGTGCCAGCAATCCCCAATTTGTCCACACCATATATTTT. This codes for CASNPQFVHTIYF.

The chain employs TRBV5-1 and TRBJ1-3, with D hard to call. Trimming left V 1 base short and J 7 bases short, with 12 bases between. Germline CDR1 and CDR2: SGHRS and YFSETQ. This CDR3 region has 14 residues. CDR3 in amino acids: CASSLLGQSNTIYF. The CDR3 DNA sequence: TGCGCCAGCAGCTTGCTTGGGCAGTCTAACACCATATATTTT.

The CDR3 loop reads CASSLGGSGNQPQHF. CDR3 DNA: TGCGCCAGCAGCTTGGGGGGTTCGGGCAATCAGCCCCAGCATTTT. The chain couples TRBV5-1 to TRBJ1-5; no clear D. CDR3 length equals 15 residues. Trimming stripped 0 bases from V and 2 bases from J, with 9 bases between. Germline-derived CDR1 and CDR2 are SGHRS and YFSETQ.